A selection of T cell receptor beta chains follows, all from one sample in a study of shared clonotypes between healthy human individuals. TCRdb's table, derived via immunoSEQ multiplex PCR, lists solely in-frame clones and lacks some. The table shows more than 400,000 clones, with approximately 78% occurring only once. The sequenced sample consisted of PBMCs. These receptors originate from a middle-aged woman in good health. Some clones in this sample may be carry-over from other donors' samples. Both conserved end residues are part of each CDR3. Fields, in order: V gene, J gene, CDR3 protein.

V gene: TRBV5-1
J gene: TRBJ2-7
CDR3 protein: CASSLDLLAGSTSYEQYF

V gene: TRBV2
J gene: TRBJ1-3
CDR3 protein: CASSAGSSGNTIYF

V gene: TRBV7-8
J gene: TRBJ2-7
CDR3 protein: CASSLGGAPSYEQYF

V gene: TRBV28
J gene: TRBJ2-2
CDR3 protein: CASSLVTGELFF

V gene: TRBV19
J gene: TRBJ1-2
CDR3 protein: CASRAGLYGYTF

V gene: TRBV28
J gene: TRBJ1-4
CDR3 protein: CASRPGGQVEKLFF

V gene: TRBV15
J gene: TRBJ2-5
CDR3 protein: CATSSQPGQQETQYF

V gene: TRBV29-1
J gene: TRBJ1-1
CDR3 protein: CSVGGPGGNTEAFF

V gene: TRBV2
J gene: TRBJ1-5
CDR3 protein: CASSGDFSNQPQHF

V gene: TRBV28
J gene: TRBJ2-7
CDR3 protein: CASSLAAVGEQYF

V gene: TRBV5-1
J gene: TRBJ2-1
CDR3 protein: CASSLTGGDEQFF

V gene: TRBV27
J gene: TRBJ2-2
CDR3 protein: CASSSTNTNTGELFF

V gene: TRBV10-2
J gene: TRBJ1-5
CDR3 protein: CATSTGGDQPQHF

V gene: TRBV19
J gene: TRBJ2-3
CDR3 protein: CASSRGPTRDKDTQYF

V gene: TRBV7-3
J gene: TRBJ2-7
CDR3 protein: CASSLARGDSYEQYF

V gene: TRBV9
J gene: TRBJ2-7
CDR3 protein: CASTRGQDSYEQYF

V gene: TRBV20-1
J gene: TRBJ1-1
CDR3 protein: CSEAGDTEAFF

V gene: TRBV5-1
J gene: TRBJ2-2
CDR3 protein: CASSWTGNTGELFF

V gene: TRBV4-3
J gene: TRBJ2-3
CDR3 protein: CASSQASMDTQYF

V gene: TRBV9
J gene: TRBJ2-2
CDR3 protein: CASSVGTGVTGELFF

V gene: TRBV5-1
J gene: TRBJ2-7
CDR3 protein: CASSDTSGYSYEQYF

V gene: TRBV28
J gene: TRBJ2-7
CDR3 protein: CASSLGGLGAYEQYF

V gene: TRBV5-6
J gene: TRBJ2-1
CDR3 protein: CASGAGGPISEQFF

V gene: TRBV28
J gene: TRBJ2-1
CDR3 protein: CASSFGGSSHNEQFF

V gene: TRBV7-3
J gene: TRBJ2-1
CDR3 protein: CASSQGAEDNEQFF

V gene: TRBV5-6
J gene: TRBJ2-5
CDR3 protein: CASSKLAGGGKTQYF

V gene: TRBV5-5
J gene: TRBJ2-1
CDR3 protein: CASSSVLAGVEQFF

V gene: TRBV2
J gene: TRBJ2-3
CDR3 protein: CASMGLAGVPDTQYF

V gene: TRBV11-1
J gene: TRBJ2-3
CDR3 protein: CASGTRTGGADTQYF

V gene: TRBV9
J gene: TRBJ2-1
CDR3 protein: CASSVARGGASGNNEQFF

V gene: TRBV15
J gene: TRBJ2-1
CDR3 protein: CATSKGRDEQFF

V gene: TRBV6-5
J gene: TRBJ2-3
CDR3 protein: CASSYQTTSRGDTQYF

V gene: TRBV7-7
J gene: TRBJ2-7
CDR3 protein: CASSATPGLEQYF

V gene: TRBV28
J gene: TRBJ2-2
CDR3 protein: CASSSGTRTGELFF

V gene: TRBV29-1
J gene: TRBJ2-7
CDR3 protein: CSVLVGRSSYEQYF

V gene: TRBV6-1
J gene: TRBJ2-4
CDR3 protein: CASSGIGLAKNIQYF

V gene: TRBV21-1
J gene: TRBJ2-1
CDR3 protein: CASRNRSYNEQFF

V gene: TRBV6-5
J gene: TRBJ2-4
CDR3 protein: CASKGLAKNIQYF

V gene: TRBV5-4
J gene: TRBJ2-3
CDR3 protein: CASSLRRAAKLTDTQYF